One and the same sample provided the 6 T cell receptor beta chains below, sequenced in a study of technical replicates of blood from a few donors (dated by TCRdb to 2017 to 2019). Preparation of the library involved the immunoSEQ multiplex PCR assay. TCRdb re-hosts the immuneACCESS table, in-frame sequences only. Its copies lack some clones; in the studies checked, an unresolved V gene accounts for under half of them, and the cause for the rest is not known. This sample gives around 89,000 clones in total; approximately 96% of them show up just once. 0.24% of the sample lies in the top ten. Sequencing used T cells isolated from PBMCs. Receptors were obtained from a human donor in good health.

The CDR3 DNA reads TGTGCCTGGAGTCAACTAGGCGGGGGGGGCACAGATACGCAGTATTTT. Protein sequence: CAWSQLGGGGTDTQYF. J is TRBJ2-3 and V is TRBV30, with TRBD2 matching 9 bases. Germline V gives CDR1 GTSNPN, CDR2 SVGIG (reference sequence). This CDR3 is 16 amino acids long. With 2 bases clipped from V and 1 base from J, the junction kept 7 bases outside the gene matches.

V and J are TRBV6-1 and TRBJ1-1; tentative D call: TRBD1 (5 bases). V was trimmed by 1 base and J by 0 bases, leaving 15 bases between them. The CDR3 is 17 amino acids. Germline V gene sequence: CDR1 MNHNS, CDR2 SASEGT. CDR3 DNA: TGTGCCAGCAGTGAAGGTGCGCAGGGTTGGATGAACACTGAAGCTTTCTTT. Translated, it gives CASSEGAQGWMNTEAFF.

The rearrangement uses TRBV25-1 and TRBJ2-2; D is ambiguous. Germline CDR1 and CDR2: MGHDK and SYGVNS. The CDR3 is made up of 15 amino acids. Trimming pared 2 bases from V and 4 bases from J, leaving 11 bases between. CDR3 in amino acids: CASSEHQKITGELFF. The CDR3, as DNA: TGTGCCAGCAGTGAACACCAGAAAATCACCGGGGAGCTGTTTTTT. The full variable domain, completed using reference TRBV25-1 and TRBJ2-2, is EADIYQTPRYLVIGTGKKITLECSQTMGHDKMYWYQQDPGMELHLIHYSYGVNSTEKGDLSSESTVSRIRTEHFPLTLESARPSHTSQYLCASSEHQKITGELFFGEGSRLTVL.

The rearrangement joins TRBV9 to TRBJ2-5, with 12 bases lining up with TRBD2. This CDR3 contains 16 residues. From germline, CDR1 is SGDLS and CDR2 YYNGEE. V lost 3 bases and J lost 4; bases outside the gene matches: 7. The CDR3, as DNA: TGTGCCAGCAGCGAGACTAGCGGGGGTGGAGGAGAGACCCAGTACTTC. It codes for CASSETSGGGGETQYF.

The genes are TRBV10-2 and TRBJ2-1; 10 nucleotides agree with TRBD2. After removal of 6 bases from V and 6 bases from J, the junction contained 8 bases not matched to a gene. The length of the CDR3 is 15 residues. From germline, CDR1 is WSHSY and CDR2 SAAADI. The CDR3 nucleotides are TGCGCCAGCAGAGCCATAGCGGGGGGACCCAATGAGCAGTTCTTC. It yields the protein CASRAIAGGPNEQFF.

The V and J genes are TRBV7-9 and TRBJ1-5; D is undetermined. There are 15 residues in the CDR3. Trimming pared 5 bases from V and 2 bases from J, leaving 13 bases between. Germline CDR1 and CDR2: SEHNR and FQNEAQ (reference sequence). The CDR3 region is CASSDSSRGNQPQHF. The CDR3 DNA is TGTGCCAGCAGCGACTCTTCCCGGGGCAATCAGCCCCAGCATTTT.